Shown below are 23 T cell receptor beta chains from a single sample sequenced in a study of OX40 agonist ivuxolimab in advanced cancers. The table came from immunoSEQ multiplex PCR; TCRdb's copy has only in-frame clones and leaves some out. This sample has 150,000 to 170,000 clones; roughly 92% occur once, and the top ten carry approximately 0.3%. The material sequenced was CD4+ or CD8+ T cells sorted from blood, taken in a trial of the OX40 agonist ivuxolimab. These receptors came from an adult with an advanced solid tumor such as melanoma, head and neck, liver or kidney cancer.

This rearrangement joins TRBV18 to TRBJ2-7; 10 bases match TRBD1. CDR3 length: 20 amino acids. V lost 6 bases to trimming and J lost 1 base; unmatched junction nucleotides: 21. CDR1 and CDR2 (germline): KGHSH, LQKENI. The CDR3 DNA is TGTGCCAGCTCGCCCTTAGACAGGGGGCCGGGAGCATACTATTCCTACGAGCAGTACTTC. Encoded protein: CASSPLDRGPGAYYSYEQYF. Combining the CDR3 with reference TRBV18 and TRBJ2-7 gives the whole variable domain NAGVMQNPRHLVRRRGQEARLRCSPMKGHSHVYWYRQLPEEGLKFMVYLQKENIIDESGMPKERFSAEFPKEGPSILRIQQVVRGDSAAYFCASSPLDRGPGAYYSYEQYFGPGTRLTVT.

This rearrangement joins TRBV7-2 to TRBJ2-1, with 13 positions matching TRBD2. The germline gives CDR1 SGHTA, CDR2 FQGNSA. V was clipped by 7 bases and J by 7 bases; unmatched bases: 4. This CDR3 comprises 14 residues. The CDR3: CASTRTSGSNEQFF. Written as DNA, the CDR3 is TGTGCCAGCACCAGGACTAGCGGGAGTAATGAGCAGTTCTTC.

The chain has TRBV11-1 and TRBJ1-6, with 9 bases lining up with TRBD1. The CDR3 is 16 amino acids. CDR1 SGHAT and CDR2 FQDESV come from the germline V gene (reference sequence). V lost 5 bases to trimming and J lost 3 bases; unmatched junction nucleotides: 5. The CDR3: CASSPGTGRYNSPLHF. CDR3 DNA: TGTGCCAGCAGCCCAGGGACAGGGCGCTATAATTCACCCCTCCACTTT.

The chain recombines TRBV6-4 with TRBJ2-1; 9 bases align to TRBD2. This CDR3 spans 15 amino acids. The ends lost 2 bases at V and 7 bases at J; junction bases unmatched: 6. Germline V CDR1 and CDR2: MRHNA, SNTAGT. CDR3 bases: TGTGCCAGCAGTGACGGGCTAGCGGGGTTAAATGAGCAGTTCTTC. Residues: CASSDGLAGLNEQFF.

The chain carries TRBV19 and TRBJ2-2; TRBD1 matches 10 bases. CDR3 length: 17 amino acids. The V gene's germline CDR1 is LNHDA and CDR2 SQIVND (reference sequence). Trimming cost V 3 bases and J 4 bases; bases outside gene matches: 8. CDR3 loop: CASSIFGQGEVTGELFF. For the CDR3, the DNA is TGTGCCAGTAGTATCTTCGGACAGGGGGAGGTCACCGGGGAGCTGTTTTTT.

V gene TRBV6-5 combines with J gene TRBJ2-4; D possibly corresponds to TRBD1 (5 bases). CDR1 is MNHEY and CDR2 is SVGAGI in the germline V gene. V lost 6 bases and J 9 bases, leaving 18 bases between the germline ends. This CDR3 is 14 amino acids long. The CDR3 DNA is TGTGCCAGCAGCCCGACAGTCGACGGTCGCATTCAGTACTTC. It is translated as CASSPTVDGRIQYF.

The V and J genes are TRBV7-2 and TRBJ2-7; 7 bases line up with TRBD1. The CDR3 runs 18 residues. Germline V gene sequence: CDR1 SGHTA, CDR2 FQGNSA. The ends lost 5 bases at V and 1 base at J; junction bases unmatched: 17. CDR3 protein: CASSPRGTVRPYSYEQYF. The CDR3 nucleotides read TGTGCCAGCAGCCCGCGAGGGACAGTCAGGCCTTATTCCTACGAGCAGTACTTC.

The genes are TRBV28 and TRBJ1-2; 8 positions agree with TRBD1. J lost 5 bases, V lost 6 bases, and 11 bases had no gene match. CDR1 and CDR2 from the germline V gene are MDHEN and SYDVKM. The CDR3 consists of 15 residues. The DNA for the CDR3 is TGTGCCAGCAGGGTGGGGGCCGACAGGGGATATGGCTACACCTTC. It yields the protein CASRVGADRGYGYTF.

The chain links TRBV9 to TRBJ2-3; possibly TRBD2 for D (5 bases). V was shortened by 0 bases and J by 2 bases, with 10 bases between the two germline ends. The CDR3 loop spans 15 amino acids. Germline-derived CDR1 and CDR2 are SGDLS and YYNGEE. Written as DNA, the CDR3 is TGTGCCAGCAGCGTAGCAGCGGAACACACAGATACGCAGTATTTT. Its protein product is CASSVAAEHTDTQYF.

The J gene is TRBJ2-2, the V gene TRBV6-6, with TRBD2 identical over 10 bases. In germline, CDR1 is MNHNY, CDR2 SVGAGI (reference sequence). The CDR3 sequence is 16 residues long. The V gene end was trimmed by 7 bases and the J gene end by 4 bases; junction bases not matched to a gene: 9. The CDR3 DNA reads TGTGCCAGCACCTTCCCGGGACTAGCGATCACCGGGGAGCTGTTTTTT. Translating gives CASTFPGLAITGELFF.

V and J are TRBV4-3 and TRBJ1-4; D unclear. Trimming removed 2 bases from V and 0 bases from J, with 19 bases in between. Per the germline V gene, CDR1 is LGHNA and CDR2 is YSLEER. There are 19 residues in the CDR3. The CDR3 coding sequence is TGCGCCAGCAGCCAACAACTCGGACGGCTGGTTGCAACTAATGAAAAACTGTTTTTT. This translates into CASSQQLGRLVATNEKLFF.

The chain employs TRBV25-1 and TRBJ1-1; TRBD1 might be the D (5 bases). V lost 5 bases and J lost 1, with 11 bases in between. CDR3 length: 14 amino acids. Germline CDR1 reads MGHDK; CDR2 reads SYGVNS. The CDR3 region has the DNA TGTGCCAGCAGTCCACATGGGGGGAACACTGAAGCTTTCTTT. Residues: CASSPHGGNTEAFF.

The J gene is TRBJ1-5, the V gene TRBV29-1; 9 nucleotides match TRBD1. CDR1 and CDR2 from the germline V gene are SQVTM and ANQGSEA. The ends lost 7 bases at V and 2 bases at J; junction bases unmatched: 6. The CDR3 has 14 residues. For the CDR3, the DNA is TGCAGCGCGTCAACAGGGGGCGGCAATCAGCCCCAGCATTTT. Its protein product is CSASTGGGNQPQHF.

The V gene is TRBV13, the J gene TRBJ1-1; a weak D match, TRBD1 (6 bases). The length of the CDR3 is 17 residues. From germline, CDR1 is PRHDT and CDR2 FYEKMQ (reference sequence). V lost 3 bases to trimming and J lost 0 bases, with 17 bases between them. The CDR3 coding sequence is TGTGCCAGCAGCTTGCAGGGGCCCTTTGAAATGAACACTGAAGCTTTCTTT. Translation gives CASSLQGPFEMNTEAFF.

The CDR3: CASSQDPGQGLRGGELFF. In DNA, the CDR3 is TGTGCCAGCAGCCAAGATCCGGGACAGGGGTTACGTGGCGGGGAGCTGTTTTTT. The V and J genes are TRBV4-2 and TRBJ2-2; TRBD1 matches 10 bases. This CDR3 region has 18 residues. Germline V gives CDR1 LGHNA, CDR2 YNFKEQ. The J segment lost 7 bases and the V segment lost 0 bases, leaving 11 bases of the junction unmatched.

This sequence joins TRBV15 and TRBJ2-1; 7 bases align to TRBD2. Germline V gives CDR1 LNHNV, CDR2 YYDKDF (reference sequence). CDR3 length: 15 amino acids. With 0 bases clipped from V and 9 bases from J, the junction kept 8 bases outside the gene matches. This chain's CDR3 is CATSRDVGGVGEQFF. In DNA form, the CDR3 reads TGTGCCACCAGCAGAGATGTGGGAGGGGTAGGTGAGCAGTTCTTC.

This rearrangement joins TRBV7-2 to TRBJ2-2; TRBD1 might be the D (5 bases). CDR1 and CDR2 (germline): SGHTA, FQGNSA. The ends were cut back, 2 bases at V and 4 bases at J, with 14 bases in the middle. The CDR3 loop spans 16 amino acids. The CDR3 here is CASSLLGAQITGELFF. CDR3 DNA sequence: TGTGCCAGCAGCTTATTAGGGGCCCAGATCACCGGGGAGCTGTTTTTT.

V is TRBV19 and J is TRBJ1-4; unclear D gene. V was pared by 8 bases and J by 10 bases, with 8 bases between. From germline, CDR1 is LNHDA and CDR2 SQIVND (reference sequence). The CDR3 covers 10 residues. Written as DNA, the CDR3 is TGTGCCAGTTCGGAGGGAAAACTGTTTTTT. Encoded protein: CASSEGKLFF.

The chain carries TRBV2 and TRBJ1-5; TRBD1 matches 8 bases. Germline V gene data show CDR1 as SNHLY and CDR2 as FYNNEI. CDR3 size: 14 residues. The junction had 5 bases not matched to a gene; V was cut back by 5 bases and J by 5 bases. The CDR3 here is CASSYDRGDQPQHF. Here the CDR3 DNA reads TGTGCCAGCAGTTATGACAGGGGTGATCAGCCCCAGCATTTT.

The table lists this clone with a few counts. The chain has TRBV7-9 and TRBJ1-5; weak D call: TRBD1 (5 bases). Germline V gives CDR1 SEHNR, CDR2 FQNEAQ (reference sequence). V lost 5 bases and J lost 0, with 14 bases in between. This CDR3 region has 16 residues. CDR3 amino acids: CASSPLTGFSNQPQHF. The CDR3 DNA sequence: TGTGCCAGCAGCCCCCTTACAGGTTTTAGCAATCAGCCCCAGCATTTT.

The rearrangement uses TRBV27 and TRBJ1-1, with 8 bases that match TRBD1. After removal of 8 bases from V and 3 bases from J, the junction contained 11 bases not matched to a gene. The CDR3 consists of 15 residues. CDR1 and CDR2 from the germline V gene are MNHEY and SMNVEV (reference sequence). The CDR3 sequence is CASFYPGQAHTEAFF. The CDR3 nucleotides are TGTGCCAGCTTCTACCCGGGACAGGCACACACTGAAGCTTTCTTT.

The CDR3 reads CASSPGQGRNTEAFF. The DNA of the CDR3 is TGCGCCAGCAGCCCGGGACAGGGTAGGAACACTGAAGCTTTCTTT. The V call is TRBV4-1, the J call TRBJ1-1, with 9 bases identical to TRBD1. Trimming removed 4 bases from V and 1 base from J; junction bases left unmatched: 4. The CDR3 totals 15 residues. CDR1 MGHRA and CDR2 YSYEKL come from the germline V gene.

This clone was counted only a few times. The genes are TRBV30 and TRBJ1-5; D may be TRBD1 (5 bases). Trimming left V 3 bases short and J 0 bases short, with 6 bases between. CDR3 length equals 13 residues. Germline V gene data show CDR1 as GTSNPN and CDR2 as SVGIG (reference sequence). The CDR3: CAWRRGSNQPQHF. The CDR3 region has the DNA TGTGCCTGGAGGAGGGGTAGCAATCAGCCCCAGCATTTT.